This TCR beta chain was captured in a study of T cells in Graves' hyperthyroidism and ophthalmopathy. CDR3 size: 12 residues. V shed 6 bases and J shed 5 bases, with 11 bases lying between them. Findings of the study overall: Ophthalmopathy was identified by the model a median approximately six months ahead of onset. Most clonotypes that expanded in the thyroid above 0.001 also showed up in blood.

It was RNA transcripts that yielded the amplified TCR beta CDR3 regions. HTBI primers were used for first-round RT-PCR of the TCR CDR3. TCRdb re-derived calls from the multiplex PCR reads in MiXCR, one entry per CDR3 protein. The repertoire includes roughly 800,000 distinct CDR3 sequences, approximately 40% of them detected once, and 8% to 9% sits in the top ten. This clonotype has a handful of counts. Its specificity is not known. In patients aged 18 to 65, hyperthyroidism was newly diagnosed, with duration under 2 months. Patients were excluded because of uncontrolled infection, other autoimmune disease, pregnancy or lactation.

Material for sequencing was blood. This TCR was recovered from a man aged 18 to 30 with Graves' hyperthyroidism. The V and J genes are TRBV12-3 or TRBV12-4 and TRBJ2-7, with no clear D. The CDR3 reads CASRGMSDEQYF. The CDR3 region has the DNA TGTGCCAGCAGGGGGATGAGCGACGAGCAGTACTTC.